This TCR beta chain emerged from a study of response to subunit inactivated influenza vaccine. Points from the study as a whole: After each seasonal influenza vaccination, few new T cells are recruited, the authors suggested.

As to this clonotype: Its specificity is unknown.

TCRdb recomputed calls from the RT-PCR reads with MiXCR, one row per CDR3 protein. The sample carries 610,000 or so distinct CDR3 sequences, approximately 14% recorded once. V was clipped by 5 bases and J by 0 bases, with 8 bases between them. Germline V gene sequence: CDR1 SQVTM, CDR2 ANQGSEA. This CDR3 spans 13 amino acids. This clonotype was obtained from a man aged 50-59 years who received an inactivated influenza vaccine. The gene calls are TRBV29-1 and TRBJ2-1; D is possibly TRBD1 (6 bases). The sample consisted of PBMCs from blood, taken about 12 days after vaccination. CDR3 sequence reads: CSVQGGSYNEQFF. The DNA for the CDR3 is TGCAGCGTTCAAGGGGGCTCCTACAATGAGCAGTTCTTC.